This TCR beta chain appears in the sequencing data of a study of T cells in Graves' hyperthyroidism and ophthalmopathy. For the study at large: Staff took peripheral blood when the initial diagnosis was made, before any treatment began.

The CDR3 regions of TCR beta were amplified from RNA transcripts. The TCR CDR3 first-round RT-PCR relied on the HTBI primer set. TCRdb redid the calling of the multiplex PCR reads with MiXCR, one entry per CDR3 protein. The table shows about 640,000 distinct CDR3 sequences, with around 20% occurring only once. This clonotype was observed a few times. Antigen unknown. Fresh peripheral blood, roughly 9.8 ml of it, supplied the PBMCs. This CDR3 has 15 amino acids. Germline V CDR1 and CDR2: PRHDT, FYEKMQ (reference sequence). V was cut by 7 bases and J by 6 bases, with 19 bases left in between. Findings and caveats of the study: In the blood, most expanded thyroid clonotypes above 0.001 appeared as well.

This TCR was sampled from a man younger than 45 with Graves' ophthalmopathy. The gene calls are TRBV13 and TRBJ2-1; weak D call: TRBD2 (6 bases). Sequenced input: blood. As DNA, the CDR3 is TGTGCCAGCATGCCGGGACTGAGGGCCGTCAATGAGCAGTTCTTC. This encodes CASMPGLRAVNEQFF.